The 16 T cell receptor beta chains below come from one sample, sequenced in a study of blood T cell repertoires in COVID-19. The protocol was immunoSEQ multiplex PCR, while the TCRdb copy is restricted to in-frame clones and leaves out a portion. The sample lists around 42,000 clones; roughly nine tenths were seen once. The sequenced sample consisted of peripheral blood. The receptors stem from a man aged 25-40 years with active or convalescent COVID-19.

This clone was observed a few times. One junction end disagrees with the germline gene, perhaps due to a read error. The CDR3 reads CASSYFAKYGYTF. CDR3 in DNA: TGTGCCAGCAGTTACTTCGCTAAATATGGCTACACCTTC. The chain joins TRBV6-5 to TRBJ1-2, with D unclear. CDR3 length equals 13 residues. Germline loops: CDR1 MNHEY, CDR2 SVGAGI.

The rearrangement joins TRBV11-3 to TRBJ1-1; the D is unclear. This CDR3 is built from 13 residues. V gave up 4 bases and J gave up 10 bases, with 16 bases separating them. The germline CDR1 and CDR2 sequences are SGHNT and YENEEA. Here the CDR3 reads CASSSRAGSGAFF. The CDR3 DNA is TGTGCCAGCAGCTCTCGGGCGGGCTCAGGAGCTTTCTTT.

The chain uses TRBV2 and TRBJ2-7, with TRBD1 identical over 9 bases. CDR1 and CDR2 (germline): SNHLY, FYNNEI. Losses at the gene ends were 9 bases for V and 6 bases for J; bases not matched to a gene: 6. CDR3 length equals 12 residues. The CDR3, as DNA: TGTGCCAGGGGGGACAGGGTGGGCGAGCAGTACTTC. Its protein is CARGDRVGEQYF.

J is TRBJ1-5 and V is TRBV7-2, with D possibly matching TRBD1 (5 bases). Between the trimmed V and J ends, which lost 2 bases and 4 bases, there was a span of 9 bases. This CDR3 is 14 amino acids long. Germline values: CDR1 SGHTA, CDR2 FQGNSA. The CDR3 DNA sequence: TGTGCCAGCAGCTTACCGCAGGGTAATCAGCCCCAGCATTTT. It yields the protein CASSLPQGNQPQHF.

This clone was seen only once. The chain recombines TRBV4-1 with TRBJ2-5; 7 bases fit TRBD1. CDR3 size: 15 residues. With V trimmed by 3 bases and J by 6 bases, 10 bases remained unmatched. Looked up from germline, CDR1 is MGHRA and CDR2 is YSYEKL. The CDR3 is CASSHLGGAEQTQYF. DNA of the CDR3: TGCGCCAGCAGCCACCTAGGGGGCGCCGAACAGACCCAGTACTTC.

Here the CDR3 reads CASSSSVGETQYF. CDR3 nucleotide sequence: TGTGCCAGCTCATCCTCTGTCGGAGAGACCCAGTACTTC. This chain uses TRBV18 with TRBJ2-5; D gene unclear. The ends were cut back, 5 bases at V and 4 bases at J, with 11 bases in the middle. This CDR3 spans 13 amino acids. Looked up from germline, CDR1 is KGHSH and CDR2 is LQKENI.

The V and J genes are TRBV3-1 (or the pseudogene TRBV3-2) and TRBJ1-5, with 11 bases aligning to TRBD1. Germline V CDR1 and CDR2: LGHDT, YNNKEL (reference sequence). The CDR3 is 18 amino acids. Trimming removed 1 base from V and 0 bases from J; junction bases left unmatched: 5. CDR3 in amino acids: CASSQGTGGTYSNQPQHF. CDR3 sequence (DNA): TGTGCCAGCAGCCAAGGGACAGGGGGCACATATAGCAATCAGCCCCAGCATTTT.

In this sample, this clone turned up once. The chain links TRBV5-4 to TRBJ2-1; TRBD2 aligns across 8 bases. In germline, CDR1 is SGHNT, CDR2 YYREEE (reference sequence). This CDR3 region has 15 residues. V lost 7 bases and J lost 0; bases outside the gene matches: 6. The CDR3 DNA sequence: TGTGCCAGCGGAGGACTAGCCCTCTCCTACAATGAGCAGTTCTTC. This codes for CASGGLALSYNEQFF.

The genes are TRBV5-1 and TRBJ2-2; tentative D call: TRBD1 (6 bases). Germline V gene sequence: CDR1 SGHRS, CDR2 YFSETQ. The V and J ends lost 4 bases and 6 bases respectively, with 10 bases between them. The CDR3 consists of 13 residues. The CDR3 DNA reads TGCGCCAGCAGCCGGGACAACGCCGGGGAGCTGTTTTTT. Protein: CASSRDNAGELFF.

CDR3 in amino acids: CASSLAGTRKETQYF. The CDR3 region has the DNA TGTGCCAGCAGCTTAGCCGGGACACGGAAAGAGACCCAGTACTTC. The V gene is TRBV11-1, the J gene TRBJ2-5, with D possibly TRBD1 on 6 matching bases. There are 15 residues in the CDR3. The ends were cut back, 0 bases at V and 3 bases at J, with 11 bases in the middle. Germline V gives CDR1 SGHAT, CDR2 FQDESV (reference sequence). Combining the CDR3 with reference TRBV11-1 and TRBJ2-5 gives the whole variable domain EAEVAQSPRYKITEKSQAVAFWCDPISGHATLYWYRQILGQGPELLVQFQDESVVDDSQLPKDRFSAERLKGVDSTLKIQPAELGDSAMYLCASSLAGTRKETQYFGPGTRLLVL.

V is TRBV27 and J is TRBJ2-7; possible D gene TRBD1, 5 bases. Germline CDR1 MNHEY, CDR2 SMNVEV (reference sequence). The ends were cut back, 0 bases at V and 5 bases at J, with 8 bases in the middle. CDR3 length: 13 residues. The CDR3 sequence is CASSLSAGHEQYV. The CDR3 bases are TGTGCCAGCAGTTTATCGGCAGGGCACGAGCAGTACGTC.

The V gene is TRBV2, the J gene TRBJ2-7; 7 bases are a match to TRBD1. Trimming at V came to 5 bases and at J to 4 bases, leaving 2 bases not matched to a gene. The CDR3 loop spans 12 amino acids. Germline V CDR1 and CDR2: SNHLY, FYNNEI. Here the CDR3 reads CASSQQGYEQYF. CDR3 coding DNA: TGTGCCAGCAGTCAACAGGGGTACGAGCAGTACTTC.

J is TRBJ1-4 and V is TRBV5-4; 9 nucleotides align to TRBD1. Per germline, CDR1 SGHNT and CDR2 YYREEE (reference sequence). J gave up 10 bases and V 4 bases, and 11 bases lay outside the gene matches. This CDR3 is built from 15 residues. The chain's CDR3 is CASSNRGQGVGKLFF. CDR3 coding DNA: TGTGCCAGCAGCAATCGGGGACAGGGTGTCGGAAAACTGTTTTTT.

The chain combines TRBV6-5 with TRBJ1-5; weak D call: TRBD1 (6 bases). The V and J ends lost 6 bases and 6 bases respectively, with 18 bases between them. This CDR3 has 15 residues. CDR1 is MNHEY and CDR2 is SVGAGI in the germline V gene. This CDR3 is CASSSQGRVGQPQHF. The CDR3 DNA is TGTGCCAGCAGCTCACAGGGCCGAGTGGGTCAGCCCCAGCATTTT.

The V call is TRBV19, the J call TRBJ2-1, with 14 bases lining up with TRBD2. The CDR3 sequence is 18 residues long. Germline CDR1 is LNHDA and CDR2 is SQIVND (reference sequence). V was clipped by 4 bases and J by 0 bases; unmatched bases: 5. The CDR3 DNA sequence: TGTGCCAGTAGTAAGGGACTAGCGGGAGTCGGCTCCTACAATGAGCAGTTCTTC. Amino acid sequence: CASSKGLAGVGSYNEQFF.

V usage is TRBV7-9 and J usage is TRBJ2-2, with TRBD1 as a possible D gene (5 bases). V gave up 5 bases and J gave up 2 bases, with 15 bases separating them. Germline values: CDR1 SEHNR, CDR2 FQNEAQ (reference sequence). This CDR3 comprises 16 residues. The CDR3 region is CASSTPGPFNTGELFF. The CDR3 coding sequence is TGTGCCAGCAGCACCCCAGGGCCCTTCAACACCGGGGAGCTGTTTTTT. The full variable domain, completed using reference TRBV7-9 and TRBJ2-2, is DTGVSQNPRHKITKRGQNVTFRCDPISEHNRLYWYRQTLGQGPEFLTYFQNEAQLEKSRLLSDRFSAERPKGSFSTLEIQRTEQGDSAMYLCASSTPGPFNTGELFFGEGSRLTVL.